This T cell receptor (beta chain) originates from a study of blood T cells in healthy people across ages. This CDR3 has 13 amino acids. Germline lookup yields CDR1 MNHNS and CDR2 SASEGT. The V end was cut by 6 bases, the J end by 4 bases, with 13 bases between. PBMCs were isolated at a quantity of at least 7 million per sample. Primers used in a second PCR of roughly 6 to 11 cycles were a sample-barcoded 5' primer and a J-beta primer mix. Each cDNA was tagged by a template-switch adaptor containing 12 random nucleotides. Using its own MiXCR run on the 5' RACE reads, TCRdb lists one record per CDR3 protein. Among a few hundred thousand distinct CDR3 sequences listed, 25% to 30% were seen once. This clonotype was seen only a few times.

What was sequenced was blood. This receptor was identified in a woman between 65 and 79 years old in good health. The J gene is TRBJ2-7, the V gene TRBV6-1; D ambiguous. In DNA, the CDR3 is TGTGCCAGCAGGGGTCCCGGTTTATACGAGCAGTACTTC. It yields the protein CASRGPGLYEQYF.